This TCR beta chain was captured by sequencing in a study of prognosis after radiotherapy for stage I lung cancer. Study-level background: Newly diagnosed primary stage I lung tumors were found in fourteen patients, while oligometastatic NSCLC after surgical resection of the primary tumor was found in a few. 13 men and five or six women, aged about 50 to 84 and with a median age of about 74 years, made up the patients.

Using two-round multiplex PCR, the authors amplified TCR beta CDR3 from genomic DNA. Primers were specific to each TRBV and TRBJ gene in first-round PCR. TCRdb re-derived calls from the multiplex PCR reads in MiXCR, one entry per CDR3 protein. The sample lists about 12,000 distinct CDR3 sequences; nearly 55% were seen once. A remark on this clonotype: Its specificity is unknown.

Findings of the study overall: Shannon entropy after stereotactic body radiation therapy was lower in patients who developed distant metastases.

V shed 7 bases, J shed 1 base, and the junction held 7 bases outside the gene matches. From germline, CDR1 is SNHLY and CDR2 FYNNEI. The CDR3 spans 15 residues. This receptor was identified in a donor older than 45 with non-small cell lung cancer. This material consisted of PBMCs, taken before or after stereotactic body radiation therapy (not recorded which). The chain carries TRBV2 and TRBJ2-7, with TRBD1 matching over 10 bases. Here the CDR3 reads CASIADRGGSYEQYF. The DNA for the CDR3 is TGTGCCAGCATCGCGGACAGGGGGGGTTCCTACGAGCAGTACTTC.